These 32 T cell receptor beta chains share one sample of origin, sequenced in a study of CD8 T cells in ankylosing spondylitis. Their recognized antigens are unknown. Study conclusions and caveats: Within ankylosing spondylitis blood, a TCR beta motif made up of eight or nine highly homologous variants appeared to be characteristic.

TCRdb ran MiXCR on the 5' RACE reads and lists one entry per CDR3 protein. The sample lists almost 400,000 distinct CDR3 sequences; under 25% were seen once. The sequenced sample was blood, either unsorted or a sorted T cell fraction (not recorded which). The source is a male donor with ankylosing spondylitis.

This clonotype was seen only a few times. V is TRBV28 and J is TRBJ1-6; 9 bases align to TRBD1. Germline lookup yields CDR1 MDHEN and CDR2 SYDVKM. J gave up 8 bases and V 5 bases, and 4 bases lay outside the gene matches. The CDR3 covers 14 residues. CDR3 sequence (DNA): TGTGCCAGCAGTAGGGACAGGGCAGATTCACCCCTCCACTTT. This codes for CASSRDRADSPLHF.

The V gene is TRBV12-3 or TRBV12-4, the J gene TRBJ2-7; the match to TRBD1 covers 11 bases. The CDR3 loop spans 15 amino acids. V gave up 5 bases and J gave up 3 bases; unmatched junction bases: 6. The CDR3 reads CASSPGTGGFYEQYF. The CDR3 coding sequence is TGTGCCAGCAGTCCCGGGACAGGGGGTTTCTACGAGCAGTACTTC.

This clonotype showed up just a few times. The chain recombines TRBV10-3 with TRBJ2-1, with 7 bases matching TRBD1. The CDR3 covers 15 residues. J was trimmed by 5 bases and V by 6 bases; bases with no gene match: 10. Germline V gene sequence: CDR1 ENHRY, CDR2 SYGVKD. The CDR3: CAIRQTLGTDNEQFF. The CDR3 DNA reads as TGTGCCATCAGACAAACCCTCGGGACAGACAATGAGCAGTTCTTC.

J is TRBJ1-1 and V is TRBV9, with a tentative D call TRBD1 (5 bases). This CDR3 contains 13 residues. The V gene's germline CDR1 is SGDLS and CDR2 YYNGEE. V lost 3 bases and J 4 bases, leaving 10 bases between the germline ends. The CDR3 spells CASSDGARTEAFF. The DNA of the CDR3 is TGTGCCAGCAGCGATGGGGCGCGCACTGAAGCTTTCTTT. The full variable domain, with the rest looked up from reference TRBV9 and TRBJ1-1, is DSGVTQTPKHLITATGQRVTLRCSPRSGDLSVYWYQQSLDQGLQFLIQYYNGEERAKGNILERFSAQQFPDLHSELNLSSLELGDSALYFCASSDGARTEAFFGQGTRLTVV.

The table lists this clonotype with a few counts. The rearrangement links TRBV5-1 to TRBJ2-5, with 9 bases matching TRBD2. CDR1 is SGHRS and CDR2 is YFSETQ in the germline V gene. Trimming cost V 4 bases and J 3 bases; bases outside gene matches: 7. The CDR3 length is 15 residues. CDR3 sequence: CASSPQPSGKETQYF. The CDR3 DNA sequence: TGCGCCAGCAGCCCACAACCTAGCGGGAAAGAGACCCAGTACTTC.

The chain links TRBV5-1 to TRBJ2-3, with TRBD2 as a possible D gene (6 bases). V shed 0 bases and J shed 1 base, with 12 bases lying between them. In germline, CDR1 is SGHRS, CDR2 YFSETQ. This CDR3 spans 16 amino acids. CDR3 nucleotides: TGCGCCAGCAGCTTGGTGGGAGCTAGCGGCACAGATACGCAGTATTTT. Protein sequence: CASSLVGASGTDTQYF.

The rearrangement links TRBV20-1 to TRBJ2-4; 11 bases match TRBD1. The CDR3 contains 15 residues. J gave up 4 bases and V 2 bases, and 4 bases lay outside the gene matches. Germline V CDR1 and CDR2: DFQATT, SNEGSKA (reference sequence). The CDR3 sequence: CSARSGTGGKNIQYF. The CDR3 DNA reads as TGCAGTGCTAGATCCGGGACAGGGGGGAAAAACATTCAGTACTTC.

The chain recombines TRBV10-3 with TRBJ2-7, with D tentatively TRBD1 (5 bases). Germline V lookup: CDR1 ENHRY, CDR2 SYGVKD. V was shortened by 6 bases and J by 4 bases, with 7 bases between the two germline ends. The CDR3 covers 11 residues. In DNA form, the CDR3 reads TGTGCCATCAGCAACAGGTACGAGCAGTACTTC. Protein sequence: CAISNRYEQYF.

This chain uses TRBV12-3 or TRBV12-4 with TRBJ2-3; the match to TRBD2 covers 11 bases. V trimming: 6 bases; J trimming: 2 bases; junction bases outside the gene matches: 4. CDR3 size: 15 residues. The CDR3, as DNA: TGTGCCAGCAGCAGACTAGCGGGAAACACAGATACGCAGTATTTT. This codes for CASSRLAGNTDTQYF.

The chain combines TRBV6-5 with TRBJ2-5, with 8 bases matching TRBD1. J was trimmed by 5 bases and V by 1 base; bases with no gene match: 6. Germline CDR1 is MNHEY and CDR2 is SVGAGI. This CDR3 comprises 15 residues. The CDR3 spells CASSYWTGIRETQYF. The CDR3 nucleotides read TGTGCCAGCAGTTACTGGACAGGGATCCGGGAGACCCAGTACTTC.

This clonotype was seen only a few times. This chain links TRBV29-1 with TRBJ1-1; D ambiguous. V lost 5 bases and J lost 5, with 15 bases in between. There are 13 residues in the CDR3. CDR1 and CDR2 from the germline V gene are SQVTM and ANQGSEA. The CDR3: CSVRGAVRTEAFF. CDR3 coding DNA: TGCAGCGTTCGGGGTGCGGTGAGAACTGAAGCTTTCTTT.

The genes are TRBV5-1 and TRBJ2-7; weak D call: TRBD2 (6 bases). CDR1 is SGHRS and CDR2 is YFSETQ in the germline V gene. The V and J ends lost 0 bases and 5 bases respectively, with 15 bases between them. This CDR3 has 15 residues. CDR3 bases: TGCGCCAGCAGCTTGGAAGCGGGCAACGGGGACGAGCAGTACTTC. Encoded protein: CASSLEAGNGDEQYF.

The chain links TRBV6-5 to TRBJ2-5; D call uncertain. V lost 5 bases to trimming and J lost 1 base, with 11 bases between them. The CDR3 runs to 14 residues. Germline V CDR1 and CDR2: MNHEY, SVGAGI. The CDR3 reads CASSTGRTQETQYF. The DNA for the CDR3 is TGTGCCAGCAGTACTGGACGGACCCAAGAGACCCAGTACTTC.

This clonotype was observed at least ten times. The genes are TRBV12-3 or TRBV12-4 and TRBJ2-1; TRBD1 is a possible D gene (6 bases). This CDR3 contains 17 residues. The V end was cut by 1 base, the J end by 0 bases, with 13 bases between. The CDR3: CASSLGWGPSSYNEQFF. The CDR3 DNA reads as TGTGCCAGCAGTTTAGGATGGGGGCCGAGCTCCTACAATGAGCAGTTCTTC.

This chain links TRBV7-3 with TRBJ1-1, with D unresolved. V lost 5 bases, J lost 0 bases, and 7 bases lay in between. CDR1 and CDR2 (germline): SGHTA, FQGTGA. The CDR3 covers 13 residues. The CDR3 region is CASSRNLNTEAFF. CDR3 bases: TGTGCCAGCAGCCGAAATTTGAACACTGAAGCTTTCTTT. Combining the CDR3 with reference TRBV7-3 and TRBJ1-1 gives the whole variable domain GAGVSQTPSNKVTEKGKYVELRCDPISGHTALYWYRQSLGQGPEFLIYFQGTGAADDSGLPNDRFFAVRPEGSVSTLKIQRTERGDSAVYLCASSRNLNTEAFFGQGTRLTVV.

The chain employs TRBV28 and TRBJ2-1; a possible D gene is TRBD2 (6 bases). Trimming left V 9 bases short and J 7 bases short, with 22 bases between. Germline CDR1 MDHEN, CDR2 SYDVKM. The CDR3 length is 15 residues. This CDR3 reads CASLEGTSPTNEQFF. The DNA of the CDR3 is TGTGCCAGTCTAGAGGGGACTTCGCCTACAAATGAGCAGTTCTTC.

This clonotype was recorded a few times. This sequence joins TRBV10-3 and TRBJ1-5; D may be TRBD1 (5 bases). The germline CDR1 and CDR2 sequences are ENHRY and SYGVKD. This CDR3 is built from 15 residues. Between the trimmed V and J ends, which lost 3 bases and 4 bases, there was a span of 13 bases. DNA of the CDR3: TGTGCCATCAGTGAAGGCAGGGTTGTTAATCAGCCCCAGCATTTT. It encodes CAISEGRVVNQPQHF.

This clonotype was detected only a few times. The chain has TRBV6-1 and TRBJ2-7; 8 nucleotides line up with TRBD2. This CDR3 contains 14 residues. Germline V lookup: CDR1 MNHNS, CDR2 SASEGT. The trim removed 6 bases at V and 4 bases at J, leaving 8 bases unmatched. In DNA form, the CDR3 reads TGTGCCAGCAGGGCGGGGGGCGGATTTTACGAGCAGTACTTC. It translates to CASRAGGGFYEQYF.

Note on this clonotype: One end of the junction is discordant with germline, which a read error may explain. The rearrangement uses TRBV7-7 and TRBJ2-1; D gene ambiguous. Germline lookup yields CDR1 SSHAT and CDR2 FNYEAQ (reference sequence). This CDR3 spans 13 amino acids. CDR3 in DNA: TGTGCTAGCAGCCTTGCTAATGATAGGCCCCAGTTCTTC. The encoded protein is CASSLANDRPQFF.

Only a few counts were recorded for this clonotype. CDR3 sequence reads: CSVATSLGYEQYF. In nucleotides, the CDR3 is TGCAGCGTAGCGACTAGCTTAGGTTACGAGCAGTACTTC. This sequence joins TRBV29-1 and TRBJ2-7; 7 bases map to TRBD2. Trimming took 6 bases from V and 4 from J; bases not matched to a gene: 9. Looked up from germline, CDR1 is SQVTM and CDR2 is ANQGSEA. The CDR3 is 13 residues long.

The chain links TRBV5-1 to TRBJ2-1; weak D call: TRBD2 (5 bases). This CDR3 has 16 residues. Germline CDR1 SGHRS, CDR2 YFSETQ. The ends were cut back, 2 bases at V and 4 bases at J, with 16 bases in the middle. In DNA form, the CDR3 reads TGCGCCAGCAGCTTCGGAGGTCACCCCGATTACAATGAGCAGTTCTTC. Residues: CASSFGGHPDYNEQFF.

The rearrangement joins TRBV7-9 to TRBJ2-7; 8 nucleotides line up with TRBD1. In germline, CDR1 is SEHNR, CDR2 FQNEAQ (reference sequence). V lost 4 bases to trimming and J lost 6 bases; unmatched junction nucleotides: 2. This CDR3 contains 12 residues. Here the CDR3 reads CASSYGQGEQYF. The CDR3 DNA follows: TGTGCCAGCAGCTATGGACAGGGCGAGCAGTACTTC.

V is TRBV9 and J is TRBJ2-7; D is possibly TRBD1 (5 bases). The germline V and J ends were trimmed by 4 bases and 2 bases, with 16 bases remaining between them. The germline V gene encodes CDR1 SGDLS and CDR2 YYNGEE. The CDR3 runs 15 residues. The CDR3, as DNA: TGTGCCAGCAGCCCCGCAGACAGCTTCCCCTACGAGCAGTACTTC. This gives the protein CASSPADSFPYEQYF.

The chain recombines TRBV28 with TRBJ1-6, with TRBD1 identical over 10 bases. With 5 bases clipped from V and 7 bases from J, the junction kept 2 bases outside the gene matches. There are 14 residues in the CDR3. Germline assignment: CDR1 MDHEN and CDR2 SYDVKM. CDR3 amino acids: CASSDRGQNSPLHF. DNA for the CDR3: TGTGCCAGCAGTGACAGGGGGCAGAATTCACCCCTCCACTTT.

The sample holds many counts of this clonotype. This chain connects TRBV7-2 to TRBJ1-6; possible D gene TRBD1, 6 bases. The CDR3 contains 15 residues. V was cut by 6 bases and J by 2 bases, with 11 bases left in between. CDR1 and CDR2 from the germline V gene are SGHTA and FQGNSA. CDR3 amino acids: CASSRTGTYNSPLHF. The DNA of the CDR3 is TGTGCCAGCAGTCGCACAGGGACCTATAATTCACCCCTCCACTTT. Full variable domain (remainder filled in from reference TRBV7-2 and TRBJ1-6): GAGVSQSPSNKVTEKGKDVELRCDPISGHTALYWYRQSLGQGLEFLIYFQGNSAPDKSGLPSDRFSAERTGGSVSTLTIQRTQQEDSAVYLCASSRTGTYNSPLHFGNGTRLTVT.

This clonotype showed up just once. The chain uses TRBV9 and TRBJ2-5; the D is unclear. The CDR3 runs 14 residues. CDR1 and CDR2 (germline): SGDLS, YYNGEE. V was shortened by 4 bases and J by 5 bases, with 15 bases between the two germline ends. The CDR3 DNA is TGTGCCAGCAGCCCCCGACTCCTCGGGGAGACCCAGTACTTC. Amino acid sequence: CASSPRLLGETQYF.

This clonotype was detected only a few times. The genes are TRBV20-1 and TRBJ1-4, with TRBD1 matching over 8 bases. The CDR3 has 15 amino acids. Germline V gene lookup returns CDR1 DFQATT and CDR2 SNEGSKA (reference sequence). The V gene end was trimmed by 3 bases and the J gene end by 2 bases; junction bases not matched to a gene: 5. The CDR3: CSARPGGPTNEKLFF. In DNA, the CDR3 is TGCAGTGCTAGGCCAGGGGGCCCCACTAATGAAAAACTGTTTTTT.

In its sample, this clonotype was seen a few times. V is TRBV11-3 and J is TRBJ2-3, with D perhaps matching TRBD2 (6 bases). CDR3 length: 15 residues. CDR1 is SGHNT, CDR2 YENEEA, per germline. V was pared by 3 bases and J by 2 bases, with 12 bases between. In DNA form, the CDR3 reads TGTGCCAGCAGCTTCCGGCGGGGATTCACAGATACGCAGTATTTT. This sequence encodes CASSFRRGFTDTQYF.

This chain uses TRBV11-3 with TRBJ2-7, with D perhaps TRBD2 (5 bases). Per germline, CDR1 SGHNT and CDR2 YENEEA. V was shortened by 0 bases and J by 5 bases, with 14 bases between the two germline ends. The CDR3 is 15 amino acids. The CDR3 nucleotides are TGTGCCAGCAGCTTAGAGGGAGCCGTTTCAAACGAGCAGTACTTC. Its translation is CASSLEGAVSNEQYF.

There are a few counts of this clonotype. The chain carries TRBV18 and TRBJ1-6; a weak D match, TRBD1 (6 bases). Germline assignment: CDR1 KGHSH and CDR2 LQKENI. V gave up 3 bases and J gave up 8 bases, with 14 bases separating them. The CDR3 extends over 15 amino acids. The CDR3 region has the DNA TGTGCCAGCTCACCCCTTGGACACAGGGATTCACCCCTCCACTTT. Protein: CASSPLGHRDSPLHF.

This clonotype showed up many times. The V gene is TRBV27, the J gene TRBJ2-7; TRBD2 matches 15 bases. The CDR3 consists of 19 residues. V was clipped by 0 bases and J by 4 bases; unmatched bases: 10. Looked up from germline, CDR1 is MNHEY and CDR2 is SMNVEV (reference sequence). CDR3: CASSLSRGTSGRSRYEQYF. CDR3 bases: TGTGCCAGCAGTTTATCGAGAGGGACTAGCGGGAGGAGTAGGTACGAGCAGTACTTC.

Many counts were recorded for this clonotype. The chain has TRBV29-1 and TRBJ2-7; either TRBD1 or TRBD2 may supply D (6 bases each). The CDR3 has 13 amino acids. V was clipped by 7 bases and J by 7 bases, with 20 bases between them. The germline V gene encodes CDR1 SQVTM and CDR2 ANQGSEA. The CDR3 DNA is TGCAGCGCCCGGGGGCTGGAAATGGGAGAGCAGTACTTC. Translating it yields CSARGLEMGEQYF.